One T cell receptor beta chain is described in this entry. Its antigen is as yet unknown. This CDR3 is 15 amino acids long. Per germline, CDR1 MDHEN and CDR2 SYDVKM. UMI-labeled 5' RACE yielded the TRB cDNA libraries. After re-calling the 5' RACE reads, TCRdb lists one entry per CDR3 protein, DNA absent. The specimen's table records some 120,000 distinct CDR3 sequences. These data belong to a study of CXCR3-negative and CXCR3-positive naive CD8 T cells. General study results and limits: In CXCR3-positive naive cells, the TRB CDR3s were more hydrophobic than in CXCR3-negative naive cells. The study found that naive CXCR3-negative and CXCR3-positive cells shared TRBV-TRBJ usage, while memory cells differed.

The source is a human donor in good health. Some clones in this sample may be carry-over from other donors' samples. The chain employs TRBV28 and TRBJ2-7; the TCRdb call, TRBD2, lacks DNA for checking. Source material: naive CXCR3+ CD8+ T cells from blood. Stated subset: CD45RO-CCR7+CD27+CD95- naive CD8+ T cells expressing CXCR3 (TNR3+). The CDR3: CASSSPGLAFIEQYF.